This T cell receptor (beta chain) was found in a study of T-cell reconstitution after alpha-beta-depleted transplantation in children. This clonotype was observed many times. Preparing the TCRbeta library involved the use of unique molecular identifiers. In TCRdb, the PCR reads were re-called with MiXCR into one record per CDR3 protein. The table shows some 70,000 distinct CDR3 sequences, with about 7.3% occurring only once. Germline V gene lookup returns CDR1 MNHEY and CDR2 SMNVEV (reference sequence). The length of the CDR3 is 15 residues. V lost 3 bases and J lost 3; bases outside the gene matches: 5.

This clonotype originated in a human donor who donated a stem cell graft to a child with acute lymphoblastic leukemia. This specimen was PBMCs from the stem cell graft donor, taken from the stem cell graft. The chain carries TRBV27 and TRBJ1-2; 9 positions match TRBD1. The CDR3 bases are TGTGCCAGCAGTTTTGAGGGACAGGGAGACTATGGCTACACCTTC. Translating gives CASSFEGQGDYGYTF.